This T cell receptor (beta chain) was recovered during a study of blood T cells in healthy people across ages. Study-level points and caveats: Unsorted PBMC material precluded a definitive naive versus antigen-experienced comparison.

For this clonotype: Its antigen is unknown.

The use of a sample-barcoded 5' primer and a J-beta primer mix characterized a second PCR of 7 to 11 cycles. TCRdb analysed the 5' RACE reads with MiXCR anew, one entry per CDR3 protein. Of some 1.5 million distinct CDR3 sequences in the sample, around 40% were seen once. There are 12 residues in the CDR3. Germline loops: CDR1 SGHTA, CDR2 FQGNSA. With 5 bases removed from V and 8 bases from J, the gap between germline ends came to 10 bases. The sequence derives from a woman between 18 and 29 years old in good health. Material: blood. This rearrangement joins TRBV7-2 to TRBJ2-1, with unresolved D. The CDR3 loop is CASSPLNHEQFF. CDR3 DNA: TGTGCCAGCAGCCCCTTGAACCATGAGCAGTTCTTC.